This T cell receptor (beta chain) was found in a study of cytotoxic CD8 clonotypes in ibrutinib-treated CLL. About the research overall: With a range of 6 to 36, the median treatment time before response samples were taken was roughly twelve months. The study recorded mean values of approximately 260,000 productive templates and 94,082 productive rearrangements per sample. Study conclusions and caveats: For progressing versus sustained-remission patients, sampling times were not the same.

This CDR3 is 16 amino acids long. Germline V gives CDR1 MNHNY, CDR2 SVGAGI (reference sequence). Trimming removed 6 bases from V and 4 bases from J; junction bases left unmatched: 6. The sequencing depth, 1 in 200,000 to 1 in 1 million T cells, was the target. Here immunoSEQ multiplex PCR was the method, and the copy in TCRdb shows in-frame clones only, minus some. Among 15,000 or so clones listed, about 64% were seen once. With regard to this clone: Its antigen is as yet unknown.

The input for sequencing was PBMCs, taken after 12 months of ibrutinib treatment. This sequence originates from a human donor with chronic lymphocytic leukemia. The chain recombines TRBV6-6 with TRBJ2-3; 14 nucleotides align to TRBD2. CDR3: CASSRLAGGSADTQYF. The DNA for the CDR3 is TGTGCCAGCAGCCGACTAGCGGGAGGGAGTGCAGATACGCAGTATTTT.